This T cell receptor (beta chain) was profiled in a study of human T cells and chemical hapten exposure (dated by TCRdb to the early 2020s). Concerning the study at large: For sensitization, 2% DPC in acetone was applied to a roughly 2 cm by roughly 2 cm area of upper inner arm skin. Weekly therapeutic DPC doses were additionally applied to the scalp of patients throughout the roughly 24-week study period. Patch testing on the upper back used Finn chambers containing 0.01% DPC, with scoring done after 6 days according to International Contact Dermatitis Research Group standards. The patient cohort, mostly female, included alopecia areata with under or over 50% scalp involvement, alopecia totalis and alopecia universalis. Libraries were pooled for sequencing, and variation in per-sample TCR yields was attributed mainly to small differences in library volumes within the pool. The study tracked peripheral blood TCR repertoire changes in vivo during primary and secondary sensitization to the hapten diphenylcyclopropenone (DPC) in alopecia patients. Blood was sampled from patients pre-sensitization (week 0) and at 2, 6 and about 24 weeks after DPC sensitization. Blood for TCR sequencing was provided by twenty-nine alopecia patients at one to four time points (pre-sensitization, 2, 6 and 24 weeks). Overall study outcomes, separate from this receptor: Patch test score was positively correlated with the number of PT1 expanded TCRs, with significance at thresholds 8, 16 and 32 but not at 4. Repeated subsampling changed both the strength of the expansion versus patch-test correlation and the threshold at which the correlation became significant. DPC sensitization did not change how many TCRs were above 1 in 1000 frequency, and no evidence was found of alterations in global repertoire structure. Alopecia, a presumed autoimmune disease, was present in all patients, so the immune response of the patients might differ from that of healthy individuals. Significantly more large CDR3 similarity clusters were formed by expanded TCRs than by pre-sensitization or healthy control sets, consistent with antigen-driven responses.

The time point label corresponds to: patch test 1, 2 weeks after DPC sensitization. The treatment or condition label here, explained by the study, means: therapeutic diphenylcyclopropenone sensitization with weekly scalp DPC. At every patch-test visit, the blood draw took place before the patch test was put on. Patients were considered eligible if aged 18 to 70, diagnosed with alopecia and deemed suitable for DPC therapy, and patients were excluded if pregnant. Total RNA was extracted from unfractionated whole blood that had been collected in Tempus Blood RNA tubes. To prepare the library, RACE was applied. This sample was sequenced with a NextSeq 500. During library preparation, unique molecular identifiers were attached to individual cDNA molecules so that TCRs could be counted in a quantitative, reproducible way. Both TCR alpha and TCR beta chains were sequenced from each blood RNA sample. Per the source publication's procedure: The median number of TCRs per sample was some 100,000, ranging from about 23,224 to 690,600. The Decombinator software suite was used to annotate the V, J and CDR3 of the TCR reads. To make PS versus PT1 abundance plots, every sample was subsampled to the same number of TCRs (28,000). TCRs were defined as expanded if absent before sensitization and observed at least eight times at the 2-week time point. Clones were called with MiXCR by TCRdb after fastp trimmed the public reads at Q25, and only in-frame beta chains were retained. Under each unique CDR3 protein, matching rows form one entry showing the most common genes and DNA. The V and J calls shown here were made by TCRdb, not taken from the authors' results. The sample table shows 55,000 to 85,000 distinct CDR3 sequences, and about 9.1% are seen once. The ten biggest clones cover roughly 3.3% of the sample.

Comments on this clonotype: The clone's antigen remains unknown. Per-base quality was not reported, and no clone a single base away is much larger than it.

In the germline V gene, CDR1 corresponds to MDHEN and CDR2 to SYDVKM. Including the terminal cysteine and phenylalanine, the CDR3 comprises 17 residues. Just CDR3 DNA is preserved here, 51 bases in frame from base 1. V sheds 2 bases and J sheds 0 bases, leaving 14 bases between their ends. The sequence joins TRBV28 to TRBJ1-3, with no reliable assignment of the D segment. The receptor comes from a woman in her thirties or forties with alopecia areata. Some clones in this sample may be carry-over from other donors' samples. The specimen was whole blood, collected in connection with sensitization to the hapten diphenylcyclopropenone (DPC). DNA sequence: TGTGCCAGCAGTTTAGCGGGCCGCCTTAGCTCTGGAAACACCATATATTTT. Translated, this gives CASSLAGRLSSGNTIYF.